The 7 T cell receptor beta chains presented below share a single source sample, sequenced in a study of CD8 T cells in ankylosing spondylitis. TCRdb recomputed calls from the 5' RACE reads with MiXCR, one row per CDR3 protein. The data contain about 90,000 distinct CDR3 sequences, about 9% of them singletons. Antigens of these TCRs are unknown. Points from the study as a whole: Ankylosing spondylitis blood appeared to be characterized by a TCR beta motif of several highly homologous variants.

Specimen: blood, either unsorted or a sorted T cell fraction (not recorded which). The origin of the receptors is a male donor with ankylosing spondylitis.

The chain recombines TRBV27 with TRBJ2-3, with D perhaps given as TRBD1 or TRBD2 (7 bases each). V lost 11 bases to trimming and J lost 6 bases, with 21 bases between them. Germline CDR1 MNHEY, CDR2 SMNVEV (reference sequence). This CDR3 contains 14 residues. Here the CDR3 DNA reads TGTGCCTCCTCGGCAGGGACAGCGGGGGATACGCAGTATTTT. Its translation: CASSAGTAGDTQYF.

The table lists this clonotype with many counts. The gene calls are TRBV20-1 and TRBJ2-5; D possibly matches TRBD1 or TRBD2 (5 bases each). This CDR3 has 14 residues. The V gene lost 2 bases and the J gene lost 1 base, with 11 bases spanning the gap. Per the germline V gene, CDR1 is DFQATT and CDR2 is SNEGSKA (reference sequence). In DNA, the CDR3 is TGCAGTGCTAGAAGCAGGGACCCCCAAGAGACCCAGTACTTC. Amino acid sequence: CSARSRDPQETQYF.

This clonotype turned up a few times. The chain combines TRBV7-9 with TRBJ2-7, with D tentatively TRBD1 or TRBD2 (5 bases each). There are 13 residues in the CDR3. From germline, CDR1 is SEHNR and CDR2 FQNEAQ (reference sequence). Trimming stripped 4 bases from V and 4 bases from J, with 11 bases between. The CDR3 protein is CASSWGTEYEQYV. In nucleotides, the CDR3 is TGTGCCAGCAGCTGGGGGACGGAATACGAGCAGTACGTC.

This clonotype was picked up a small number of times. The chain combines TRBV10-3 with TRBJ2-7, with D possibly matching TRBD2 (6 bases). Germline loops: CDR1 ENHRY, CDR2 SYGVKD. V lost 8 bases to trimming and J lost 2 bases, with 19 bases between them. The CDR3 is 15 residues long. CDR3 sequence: CAILGTVKTTYEQYV. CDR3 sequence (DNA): TGTGCCATCTTAGGGACTGTAAAGACAACCTACGAGCAGTACGTC.

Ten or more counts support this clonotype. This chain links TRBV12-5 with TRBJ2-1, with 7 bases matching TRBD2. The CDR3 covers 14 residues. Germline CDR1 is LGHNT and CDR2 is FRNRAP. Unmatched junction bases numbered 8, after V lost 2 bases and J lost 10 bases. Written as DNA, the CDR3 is TGTGCTAGTGGTTTGCCCACTAGCGCTGAGGAGCAGTTCTTC. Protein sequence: CASGLPTSAEEQFF.

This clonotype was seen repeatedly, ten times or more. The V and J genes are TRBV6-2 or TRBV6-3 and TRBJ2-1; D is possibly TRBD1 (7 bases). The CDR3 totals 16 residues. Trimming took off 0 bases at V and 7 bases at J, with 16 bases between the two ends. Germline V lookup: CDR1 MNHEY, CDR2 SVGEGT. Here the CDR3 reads CASSYSKEGAENEQFF. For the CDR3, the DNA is TGTGCCAGCAGTTACTCGAAGGAGGGGGCTGAAAATGAGCAGTTCTTC.

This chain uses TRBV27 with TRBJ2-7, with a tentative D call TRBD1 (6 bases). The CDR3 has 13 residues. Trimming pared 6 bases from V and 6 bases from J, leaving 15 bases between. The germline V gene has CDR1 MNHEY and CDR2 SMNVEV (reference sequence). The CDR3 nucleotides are TGTGCCAGCAGGCCAGGTAGGGGGATCGAGCAGTACGTC. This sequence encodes CASRPGRGIEQYV.